These 10 T cell receptor beta chains share one sample of origin, sequenced in a study of T cell changes during pregnancy in multiple sclerosis. Only in-frame clones appear in the TCRdb table, and some are missing; sequencing was by immunoSEQ multiplex PCR. The data show fewer than 75,000 clones, roughly 92% seen once. This sample comprised peripheral blood, obtained in the second trimester of pregnancy. These receptor sequences come from a female donor with multiple sclerosis, enrolled in a pregnancy study.

The chain employs TRBV15 and TRBJ1-2; D is ambiguous. The germline V gene has CDR1 LNHNV and CDR2 YYDKDF (reference sequence). The CDR3 consists of 13 residues. V was cut by 5 bases and J by 3 bases, with 10 bases left in between. CDR3 amino acids: CATSAIQHYGYTF. The CDR3 DNA is TGTGCCACCAGCGCCATACAGCACTATGGCTACACCTTC.

The chain's CDR3 is CASSIVPTGEAFF. The CDR3 coding sequence is TGTGCCAGTAGTATAGTACCCACAGGTGAAGCTTTCTTT. The J gene is TRBJ1-1, the V gene TRBV19, with D possibly TRBD1 on 5 matching bases. In germline, CDR1 is LNHDA, CDR2 SQIVND (reference sequence). Trimming shortened V by 1 base and J by 7 bases, and 10 bases separated the two germline ends. The CDR3 sequence is 13 residues long.

This chain links TRBV9 with TRBJ1-3; tentative D call: TRBD1 (6 bases). The V end lost 4 bases, the J end lost 8 bases, and 25 bases lay between the germline ends. Germline V gives CDR1 SGDLS, CDR2 YYNGEE. The CDR3 contains 17 residues. The chain's CDR3 is CASSPNPDSIWVDTIYF. CDR3 coding DNA: TGTGCCAGCAGCCCTAACCCGGACAGTATCTGGGTAGACACCATATATTTT.

The chain joins TRBV28 to TRBJ1-1, with a tentative D call TRBD1 (5 bases). This CDR3 spans 11 amino acids. Germline V gene data show CDR1 as MDHEN and CDR2 as SYDVKM. V was shortened by 4 bases and J by 6 bases, with 6 bases between the two germline ends. This CDR3 is CASSSGAEAFF. CDR3 DNA: TGTGCCAGCAGTTCGGGGGCTGAAGCTTTCTTT.

The chain is built from TRBV7-2 and TRBJ2-7; TRBD2 aligns across 12 bases. CDR3 length: 19 amino acids. Germline V gene sequence: CDR1 SGHTA, CDR2 FQGNSA. V was pared by 4 bases and J by 0 bases, with 13 bases of the junction left unmatched. CDR3 loop: CASSYKGLAGTSSSYEQYF. Written as DNA, the CDR3 is TGTGCCAGCAGCTATAAAGGACTAGCGGGGACCTCATCCTCCTACGAGCAGTACTTC.

The chain recombines TRBV9 with TRBJ1-1; D is perhaps TRBD1 (6 bases). Per germline, CDR1 SGDLS and CDR2 YYNGEE. The CDR3 is 16 residues long. Trimming pared 5 bases from V and 5 bases from J, leaving 22 bases between. CDR3 region: CASSPDTGRMWTEAFF. The CDR3 DNA follows: TGTGCCAGCAGTCCCGATACAGGGCGTATGTGGACTGAAGCTTTCTTT.

The rearrangement joins TRBV5-1 to TRBJ2-1; D may be TRBD2 (5 bases). Germline CDR1 SGHRS, CDR2 YFSETQ. Trimming left V 2 bases short and J 4 bases short, with 13 bases between. The CDR3 contains 15 residues. CDR3 DNA: TGCGCCAGCAGCTTTTTAGCGCCGGGGTACAATGAGCAGTTCTTC. Protein sequence: CASSFLAPGYNEQFF. Complete variable domain (other parts from reference TRBV5-1 and TRBJ2-1): KAGVTQTPRYLIKTRGQQVTLSCSPISGHRSVSWYQQTPGQGLQFLFEYFSETQRNKGNFPGRFSGRQFSNSRSEMNVSTLELGDSALYLCASSFLAPGYNEQFFGPGTRLTVL.

The chain uses TRBV27 and TRBJ2-1; tentatively, D is TRBD2 (6 bases). CDR1 and CDR2 (germline): MNHEY, SMNVEV (reference sequence). This CDR3 spans 16 amino acids. The ends were cut back, 6 bases at V and 0 bases at J, with 15 bases in the middle. CDR3 coding DNA: TGTGCCAGCAGGGACACCTACGGGAGCTCCTACAATGAGCAGTTCTTC. This encodes CASRDTYGSSYNEQFF.

The chain couples TRBV11-2 to TRBJ2-5, with TRBD2 matching over 8 bases. Germline trimming cut 3 bases from V and 5 bases from J; bases unmatched to any gene: 8. The CDR3 loop spans 15 amino acids. Per germline, CDR1 SGHAT and CDR2 FQNNGV. DNA for the CDR3: TGTGCCAGCAGCTTGTCGGGGGGGCCGGGGGAGACCCAGTACTTC. Translated: CASSLSGGPGETQYF.

CDR3 loop: CASSLAANEQYF. The CDR3 DNA sequence: TGTGCCAGCAGCTTAGCGGCCAACGAGCAGTACTTC. This chain links TRBV7-9 with TRBJ2-7; unclear D gene. V was cut by 0 bases and J by 5 bases, with 5 bases left in between. Per germline, CDR1 SEHNR and CDR2 FQNEAQ (reference sequence). This CDR3 has 12 amino acids.